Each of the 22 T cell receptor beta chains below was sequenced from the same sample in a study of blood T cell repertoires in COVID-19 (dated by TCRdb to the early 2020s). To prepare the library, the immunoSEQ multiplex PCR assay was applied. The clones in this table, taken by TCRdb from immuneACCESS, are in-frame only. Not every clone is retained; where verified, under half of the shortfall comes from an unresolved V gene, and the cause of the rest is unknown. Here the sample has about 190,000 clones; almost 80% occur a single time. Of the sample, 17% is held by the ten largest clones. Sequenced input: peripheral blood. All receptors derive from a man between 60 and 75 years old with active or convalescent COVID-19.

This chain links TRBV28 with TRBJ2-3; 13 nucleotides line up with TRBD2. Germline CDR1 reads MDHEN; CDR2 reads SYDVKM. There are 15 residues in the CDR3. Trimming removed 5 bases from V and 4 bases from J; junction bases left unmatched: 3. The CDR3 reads CASSLGLAGSDTQYF. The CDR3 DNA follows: TGTGCCAGCAGTCTGGGACTAGCGGGATCAGATACGCAGTATTTT.

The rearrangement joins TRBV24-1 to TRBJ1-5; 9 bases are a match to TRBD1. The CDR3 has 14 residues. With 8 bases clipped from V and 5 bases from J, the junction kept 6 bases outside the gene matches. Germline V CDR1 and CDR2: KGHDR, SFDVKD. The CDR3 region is CATKGQGRDQPQHF. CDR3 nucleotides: TGTGCCACCAAAGGACAGGGGAGAGATCAGCCCCAGCATTTT.

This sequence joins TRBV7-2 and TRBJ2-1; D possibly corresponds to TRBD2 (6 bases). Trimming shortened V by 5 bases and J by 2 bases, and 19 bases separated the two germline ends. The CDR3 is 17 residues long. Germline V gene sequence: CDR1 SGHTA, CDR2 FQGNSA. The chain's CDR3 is CASSPGGTFGAYNEQFF. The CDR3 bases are TGTGCCAGCAGCCCTGGCGGGACCTTTGGTGCCTACAATGAGCAGTTCTTC. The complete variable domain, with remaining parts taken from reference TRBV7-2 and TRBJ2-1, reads GAGVSQSPSNKVTEKGKDVELRCDPISGHTALYWYRQSLGQGLEFLIYFQGNSAPDKSGLPSDRFSAERTGGSVSTLTIQRTQQEDSAVYLCASSPGGTFGAYNEQFFGPGTRLTVL.

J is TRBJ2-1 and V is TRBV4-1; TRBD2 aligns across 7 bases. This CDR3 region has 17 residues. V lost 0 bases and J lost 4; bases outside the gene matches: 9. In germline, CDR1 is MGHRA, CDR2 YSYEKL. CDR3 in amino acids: CASSQDSSGVGYNEQFF. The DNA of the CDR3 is TGCGCCAGCAGCCAAGATTCGAGCGGGGTGGGTTACAATGAGCAGTTCTTC.

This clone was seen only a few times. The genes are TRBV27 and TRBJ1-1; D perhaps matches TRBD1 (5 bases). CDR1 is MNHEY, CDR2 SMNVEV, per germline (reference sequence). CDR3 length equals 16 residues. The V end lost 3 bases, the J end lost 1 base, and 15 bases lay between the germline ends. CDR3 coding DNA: TGTGCCAGCAGTTTCTCTAGCGGGACGGCGAACACTGAAGCTTTCTTT. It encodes CASSFSSGTANTEAFF.

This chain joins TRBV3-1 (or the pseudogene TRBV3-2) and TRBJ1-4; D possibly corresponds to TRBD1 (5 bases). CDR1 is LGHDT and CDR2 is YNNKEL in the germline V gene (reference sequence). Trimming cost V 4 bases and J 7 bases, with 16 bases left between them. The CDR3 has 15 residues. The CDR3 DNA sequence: TGTGCCAGCAGCCTATCGGGGATCGGGGGTGAAAAACTGTTTTTT. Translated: CASSLSGIGGEKLFF.

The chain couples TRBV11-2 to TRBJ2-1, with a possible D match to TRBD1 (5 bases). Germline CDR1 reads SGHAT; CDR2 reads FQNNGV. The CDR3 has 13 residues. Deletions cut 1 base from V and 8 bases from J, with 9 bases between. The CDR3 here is CASSLVGLDEQFF. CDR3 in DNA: TGTGCCAGCAGCTTAGTGGGGCTGGATGAGCAGTTCTTC.

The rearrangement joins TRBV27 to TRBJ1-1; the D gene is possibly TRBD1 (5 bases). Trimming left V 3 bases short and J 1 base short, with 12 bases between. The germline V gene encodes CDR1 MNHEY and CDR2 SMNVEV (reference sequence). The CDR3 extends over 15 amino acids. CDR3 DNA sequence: TGTGCCAGCAGTTTGGCAGGGCGGAGGAACACTGAAGCTTTCTTT. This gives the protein CASSLAGRRNTEAFF.

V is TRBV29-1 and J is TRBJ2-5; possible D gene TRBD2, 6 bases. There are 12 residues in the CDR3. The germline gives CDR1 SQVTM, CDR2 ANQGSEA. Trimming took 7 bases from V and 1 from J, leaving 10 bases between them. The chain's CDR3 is CSAGLPQETQYF. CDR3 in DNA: TGCAGCGCAGGACTACCCCAAGAGACCCAGTACTTC.

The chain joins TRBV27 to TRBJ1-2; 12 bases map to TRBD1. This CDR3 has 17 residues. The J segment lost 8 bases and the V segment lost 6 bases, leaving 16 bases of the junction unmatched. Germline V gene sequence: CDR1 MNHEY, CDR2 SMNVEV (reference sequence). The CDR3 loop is CASSHRPRPGQGAGYTF. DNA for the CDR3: TGTGCCAGCAGCCACCGCCCTCGACCGGGACAGGGGGCGGGCTACACCTTC.

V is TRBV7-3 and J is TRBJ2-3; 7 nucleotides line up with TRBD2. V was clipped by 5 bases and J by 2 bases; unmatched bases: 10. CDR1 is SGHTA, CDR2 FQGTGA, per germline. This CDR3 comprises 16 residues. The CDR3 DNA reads TGTGCCAGCAGCCCGCTCAGGGCGGGGGTCACAGATACGCAGTATTTT. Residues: CASSPLRAGVTDTQYF.

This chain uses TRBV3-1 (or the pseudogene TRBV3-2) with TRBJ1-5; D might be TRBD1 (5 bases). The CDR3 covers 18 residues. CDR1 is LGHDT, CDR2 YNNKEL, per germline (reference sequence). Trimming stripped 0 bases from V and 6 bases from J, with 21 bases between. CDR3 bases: TGTGCCAGCAGCCAAGATCGCGGAGGGGCACGGGGAAGTCAGCCCCAGCATTTT. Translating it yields CASSQDRGGARGSQPQHF.

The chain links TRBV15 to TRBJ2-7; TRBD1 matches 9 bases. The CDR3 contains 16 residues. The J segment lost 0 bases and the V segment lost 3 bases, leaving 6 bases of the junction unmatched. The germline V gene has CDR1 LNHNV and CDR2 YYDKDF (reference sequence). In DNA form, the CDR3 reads TGTGCCACCAGCAGGTATACAGGGGGCAGCTCCTACGAGCAGTACTTC. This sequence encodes CATSRYTGGSSYEQYF.

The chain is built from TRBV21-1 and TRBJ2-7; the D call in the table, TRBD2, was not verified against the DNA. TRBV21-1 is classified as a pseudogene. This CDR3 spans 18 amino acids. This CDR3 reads CASSKNLPSGNYTYEQYF. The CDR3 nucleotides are TGTGCCAGCAGCAAAAATTTACCTAGCGGAAATTATACCTACGAGCAGTACTTC.

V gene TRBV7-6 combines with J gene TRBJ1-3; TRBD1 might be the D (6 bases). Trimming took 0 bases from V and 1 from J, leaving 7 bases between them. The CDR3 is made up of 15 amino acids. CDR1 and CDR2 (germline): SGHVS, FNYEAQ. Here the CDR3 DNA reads TGTGCCAGCAGCTTAGCGAGGGGGTCTGGAAACACCATATATTTT. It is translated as CASSLARGSGNTIYF.

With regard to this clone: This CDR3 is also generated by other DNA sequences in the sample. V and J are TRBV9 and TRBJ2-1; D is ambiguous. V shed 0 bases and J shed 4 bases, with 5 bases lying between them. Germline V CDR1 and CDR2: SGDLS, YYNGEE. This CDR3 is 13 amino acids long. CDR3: CASSVGPYNEQFF. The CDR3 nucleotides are TGTGCCAGCAGCGTAGGGCCTTACAATGAGCAGTTCTTC.

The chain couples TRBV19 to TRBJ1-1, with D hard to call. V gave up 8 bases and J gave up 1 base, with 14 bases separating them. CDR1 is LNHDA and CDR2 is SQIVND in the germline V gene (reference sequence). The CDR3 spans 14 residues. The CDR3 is CASSNLARNTEAFF. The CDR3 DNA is TGTGCCAGTTCAAACCTCGCTAGGAACACTGAAGCTTTCTTT.

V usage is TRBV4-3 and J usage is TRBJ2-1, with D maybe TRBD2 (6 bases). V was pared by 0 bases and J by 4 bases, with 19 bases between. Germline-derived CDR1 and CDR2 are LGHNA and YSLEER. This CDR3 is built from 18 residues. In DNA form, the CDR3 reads TGCGCCAGCAGCCAAGATAGGCGGGGTGGCGGGGATTACAATGAGCAGTTCTTC. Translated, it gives CASSQDRRGGGDYNEQFF.

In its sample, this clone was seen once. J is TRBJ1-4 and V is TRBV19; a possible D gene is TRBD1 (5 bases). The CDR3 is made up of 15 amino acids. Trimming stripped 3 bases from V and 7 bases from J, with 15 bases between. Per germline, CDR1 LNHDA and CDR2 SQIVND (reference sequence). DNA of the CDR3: TGTGCCAGTAGTATTGACGGGCAGGGACTTGAAAAACTGTTTTTT. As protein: CASSIDGQGLEKLFF.

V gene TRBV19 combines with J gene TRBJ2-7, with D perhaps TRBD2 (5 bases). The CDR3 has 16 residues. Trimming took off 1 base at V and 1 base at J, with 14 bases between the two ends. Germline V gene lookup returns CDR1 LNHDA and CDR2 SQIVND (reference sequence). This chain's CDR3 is CASSIGGPPGSYEQYF. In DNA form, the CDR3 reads TGTGCCAGTAGTATAGGCGGGCCCCCGGGATCCTACGAGCAGTACTTC.

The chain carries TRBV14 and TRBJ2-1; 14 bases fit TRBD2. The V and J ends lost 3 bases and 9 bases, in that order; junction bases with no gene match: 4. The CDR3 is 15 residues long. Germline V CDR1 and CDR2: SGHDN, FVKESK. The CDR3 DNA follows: TGTGCCAGCAGCCAGGGACTAGCGGGAGTCAGTGAGCAGTTCTTC. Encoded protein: CASSQGLAGVSEQFF.

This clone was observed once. Here the CDR3 DNA reads TGTGCCAGCAGCGAGGGGGAAGAGGAGACAGGGACAGTCCAGCCCCAGCATTTT. This codes for CASSEGEEETGTVQPQHF. The rearrangement uses TRBV9 and TRBJ1-5; 7 bases align to TRBD1. Germline CDR1 reads SGDLS; CDR2 reads YYNGEE. V was pared by 3 bases and J by 7 bases, with 19 bases of the junction left unmatched. The CDR3 has 18 amino acids.